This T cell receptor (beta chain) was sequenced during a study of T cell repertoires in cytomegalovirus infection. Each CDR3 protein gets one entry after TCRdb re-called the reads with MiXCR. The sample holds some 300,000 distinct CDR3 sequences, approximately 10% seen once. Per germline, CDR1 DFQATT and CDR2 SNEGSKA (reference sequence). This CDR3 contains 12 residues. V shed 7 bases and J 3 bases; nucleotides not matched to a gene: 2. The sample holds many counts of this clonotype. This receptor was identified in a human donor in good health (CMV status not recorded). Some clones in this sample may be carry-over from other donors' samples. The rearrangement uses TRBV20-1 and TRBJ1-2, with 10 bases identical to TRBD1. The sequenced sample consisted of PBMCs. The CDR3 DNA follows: TGCAGTGGGACAGGGGGGGACTATGGCTACACCTTC. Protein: CSGTGGDYGYTF.